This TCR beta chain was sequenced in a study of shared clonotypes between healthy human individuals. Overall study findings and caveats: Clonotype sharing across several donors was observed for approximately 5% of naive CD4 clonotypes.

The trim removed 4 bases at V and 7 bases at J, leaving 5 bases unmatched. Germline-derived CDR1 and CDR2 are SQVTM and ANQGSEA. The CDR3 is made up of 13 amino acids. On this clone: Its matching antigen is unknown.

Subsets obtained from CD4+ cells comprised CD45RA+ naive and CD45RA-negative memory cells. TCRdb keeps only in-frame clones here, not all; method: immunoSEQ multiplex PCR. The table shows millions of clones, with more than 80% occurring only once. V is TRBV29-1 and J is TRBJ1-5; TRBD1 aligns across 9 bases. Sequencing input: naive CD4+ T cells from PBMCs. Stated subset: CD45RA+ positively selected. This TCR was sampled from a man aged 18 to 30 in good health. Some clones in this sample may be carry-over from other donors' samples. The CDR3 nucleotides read TGCAGCGTTGTACAGGGGGCAGGACAGCCCCAGCATTTT. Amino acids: CSVVQGAGQPQHF.